The 23 T cell receptor beta chains listed next were all sequenced from one sample in a study of Ad26.COV2.S vaccination and SARS-CoV-2 variants. Data came from immunoSEQ multiplex PCR; TCRdb stores just in-frame clones and leaves some out. The top ten hold roughly 12% of the sample, which has about 480,000 clones, 87% seen once. Treatment in this sample: about 20 received Ad26.COV2.S at low or high dose, single or two shots; roughly five received placebo; per-sample allocation not given. Samples were taken on day 63 after the first vaccine or placebo injection. Sample: peripheral blood, taken in a trial of Ad26.COV2.S vaccine versus placebo. All receptors come from a person aged 18-65 years who received the Ad26.COV2.S COVID-19 vaccine or a placebo.

The rearrangement uses TRBV7-8 and TRBJ2-7; D may be TRBD1 or TRBD2 (5 bases each). Germline loops: CDR1 SGHVS, CDR2 FQNEAQ. The CDR3 has 14 amino acids. Trimming stripped 3 bases from V and 2 bases from J, with 11 bases between. CDR3 loop: CASSFPGRAYEQYF. The CDR3, as DNA: TGTGCCAGCAGCTTCCCGGGACGGGCCTACGAGCAGTACTTC. The variable domain in full, with the rest retrieved from reference TRBV7-8 and TRBJ2-7, is GAGVSQSPRYKVAKRGQDVALRCDPISGHVSLFWYQQALGQGPEFLTYFQNEAQLDKSGLPSDRFFAERPEGSVSTLKIQRTQQEDSAVYLCASSFPGRAYEQYFGPGTRLTVT.

This chain links TRBV4-3 with TRBJ2-1; D is undetermined. There are 14 residues in the CDR3. With 1 base removed from V and 6 bases from J, the gap between germline ends came to 10 bases. The germline V gene encodes CDR1 LGHNA and CDR2 YSLEER. CDR3 in DNA: TGCGCCAGCAGCCAAGGGCTCGTGGGCAATGAGCAGTTCTTC. Protein: CASSQGLVGNEQFF.

The gene calls are TRBV6-2 or TRBV6-3 and TRBJ1-4, with D unresolved. The V gene's germline CDR1 is MNHEY and CDR2 SVGEGT. The CDR3 consists of 14 residues. V lost 4 bases and J 2 bases, leaving 8 bases between the germline ends. Here the CDR3 reads CASSFTWTNEKLFF. The CDR3 nucleotides read TGTGCCAGCAGTTTCACGTGGACTAATGAAAAACTGTTTTTT.

The chain has TRBV12-5 and TRBJ2-1; 9 bases align to TRBD2. Germline lookup yields CDR1 LGHNT and CDR2 FRNRAP. This CDR3 is built from 16 residues. The junction had 6 bases not matched to a gene; V was cut back by 3 bases and J by 3 bases. As DNA, the CDR3 is TGTGCTAGTGGTTTTGGTCTTAGCGGGAGCTACAATGAGCAGTTCTTC. It translates to CASGFGLSGSYNEQFF.

The gene calls are TRBV27 and TRBJ2-1; 14 bases fit TRBD2. Germline loops: CDR1 MNHEY, CDR2 SMNVEV (reference sequence). V lost 6 bases, J lost 13 bases, and 5 bases stayed unmatched. The CDR3 is made up of 13 amino acids. CDR3 sequence: CASRGLAGGHQFF. The CDR3 nucleotides read TGTGCCAGCAGAGGACTAGCGGGAGGCCACCAGTTCTTC.

V gene TRBV9 combines with J gene TRBJ2-5, with D perhaps TRBD2 (6 bases). Germline lookup yields CDR1 SGDLS and CDR2 YYNGEE. The CDR3 runs to 18 residues. Trimming cost V 1 base and J 1 base, with 20 bases left between them. The CDR3, as DNA: TGTGCCAGCAGCGTATACGGAGGGCAGGGAGGAATCCAAGAGACCCAGTACTTC. Translated: CASSVYGGQGGIQETQYF. The full variable domain, completed using reference TRBV9 and TRBJ2-5, is DSGVTQTPKHLITATGQRVTLRCSPRSGDLSVYWYQQSLDQGLQFLIQYYNGEERAKGNILERFSAQQFPDLHSELNLSSLELGDSALYFCASSVYGGQGGIQETQYFGPGTRLLVL.

This sequence joins TRBV29-1 and TRBJ2-7, with TRBD2 matching 7 bases. Trimming removed 4 bases from V and 1 base from J; junction bases left unmatched: 10. Germline CDR1 and CDR2: SQVTM and ANQGSEA. The CDR3 is made up of 15 amino acids. CDR3 in amino acids: CSVVSSAGVSYEQYF. DNA of the CDR3: TGCAGCGTTGTGTCTAGCGCGGGGGTATCCTACGAGCAGTACTTC.

The rearrangement uses TRBV28 and TRBJ1-1; maybe TRBD1 (6 bases). The length of the CDR3 is 15 residues. Germline V gene data show CDR1 as MDHEN and CDR2 as SYDVKM. The ends were cut back, 7 bases at V and 2 bases at J, with 17 bases in the middle. The CDR3 protein is CASNGGQNLNTEAFF. The CDR3 bases are TGTGCCAGCAACGGGGGCCAGAACCTTAACACTGAAGCTTTCTTT.

The J gene is TRBJ1-5, the V gene TRBV2; D is possibly TRBD1 (5 bases). V shed 5 bases and J shed 5 bases, with 16 bases lying between them. This CDR3 is 15 amino acids long. Germline loops: CDR1 SNHLY, CDR2 FYNNEI. CDR3 sequence: CASSRRVFIDQPQHF. In DNA, the CDR3 is TGTGCCAGCAGTCGCAGGGTATTCATTGATCAGCCCCAGCATTTT.

As DNA, the CDR3 is TGTGCCAGTAAGGGCAGGCGGGAGATGACTGGAAATCAGCCCCAGCATTTT. Amino acids: CASKGRREMTGNQPQHF. The chain carries TRBV19 and TRBJ1-5, with D uncertain. Germline-derived CDR1 and CDR2 are LNHDA and SQIVND (reference sequence). V lost 7 bases to trimming and J lost 4 bases, with 23 bases between them. This CDR3 region has 17 residues.

The chain is built from TRBV15 and TRBJ2-5, with D uncertain. Between the trimmed V and J ends, which lost 0 bases and 1 base, there was a span of 9 bases. The CDR3 spans 15 residues. Germline V lookup: CDR1 LNHNV, CDR2 YYDKDF (reference sequence). CDR3 sequence reads: CATSRDRTVQETQYF. The CDR3 bases are TGTGCCACCAGCAGAGATCGGACGGTCCAAGAGACCCAGTACTTC.

The chain uses TRBV30 and TRBJ2-2; 9 bases are a match to TRBD2. The germline V gene has CDR1 GTSNPN and CDR2 SVGIG (reference sequence). The CDR3 contains 15 residues. J lost 4 bases, V lost 2 bases, and 5 bases had no gene match. In nucleotides, the CDR3 is TGTGCCTGGAGTCGGCTAGCGGGAATCACCGGGGAGCTGTTTTTT. It translates to CAWSRLAGITGELFF.

This clone was seen a handful of times. This sequence joins TRBV19 and TRBJ2-7; D uncertain. The CDR3 covers 11 residues. Trimming removed 4 bases at V and 2 bases at J, with 3 bases between. From germline, CDR1 is LNHDA and CDR2 SQIVND (reference sequence). The CDR3 reads CASSKAYEQYF. CDR3 DNA sequence: TGTGCCAGTAGTAAGGCCTACGAGCAGTACTTC.

This chain connects TRBV27 to TRBJ1-1, with D uncertain. Germline CDR1 is MNHEY and CDR2 is SMNVEV (reference sequence). The CDR3 extends over 15 amino acids. V lost 5 bases, J lost 1 base, and 14 bases lay in between. CDR3 residues: CASSPHPAGNTEAFF. In DNA form, the CDR3 reads TGTGCCAGCAGTCCCCACCCCGCGGGGAACACTGAAGCTTTCTTT.

The chain combines TRBV4-3 with TRBJ2-5; the match to TRBD1 covers 9 bases. Germline V CDR1 and CDR2: LGHNA, YSLEER. The CDR3 loop spans 16 amino acids. Trimming at V came to 0 bases and at J to 2 bases, leaving 4 bases not matched to a gene. The CDR3 region has the DNA TGCGCCAGCAGCCAAGATTGGGGACAGGGTCAAGAGACCCAGTACTTC. Amino acids: CASSQDWGQGQETQYF.

The J gene is TRBJ1-2, the V gene TRBV6-6, with 7 nucleotides matching TRBD1. The V and J ends lost 7 bases and 4 bases, in that order; junction bases with no gene match: 6. The CDR3 length is 13 residues. Germline assignment: CDR1 MNHNY and CDR2 SVGAGI (reference sequence). The CDR3 reads CASTPDRAYGYTF. The DNA for the CDR3 is TGTGCCAGCACTCCCGACAGGGCCTATGGCTACACCTTC.

CDR3 region: CASSPTRTGGGPLEQYF. The CDR3 DNA sequence: TGTGCCAGCAGCCCCACCAGGACAGGAGGGGGCCCCCTCGAGCAGTACTTC. The rearrangement uses TRBV6-2 or TRBV6-3 and TRBJ2-7, with a weak D call TRBD1 (7 bases). The CDR3 contains 17 residues. Germline V gene sequence: CDR1 MNHEY, CDR2 SVGEGT. The V end lost 6 bases, the J end lost 6 bases, and 27 bases lay between the germline ends.

On this clone itself: The identical CDR3 is also encoded by other nucleotide sequences in the sample. The rearrangement links TRBV28 to TRBJ1-5; D gene ambiguous. Germline V gene data show CDR1 as MDHEN and CDR2 as SYDVKM. The CDR3 runs to 13 residues. The ends were cut back, 1 base at V and 7 bases at J, with 8 bases in the middle. CDR3 in DNA: TGTGCCAGCAGTTTATTGGTTGGGCAGCCCCAGCATTTT. Its protein is CASSLLVGQPQHF.

This sequence joins TRBV27 and TRBJ2-7, with TRBD1 matching over 8 bases. Germline V gene lookup returns CDR1 MNHEY and CDR2 SMNVEV (reference sequence). The CDR3 is made up of 15 amino acids. V gave up 0 bases and J gave up 2 bases; unmatched junction bases: 3. The DNA for the CDR3 is TGTGCCAGCAGTTTATCCGGGACAGGTCCCTACGAGCAGTACTTC. Protein: CASSLSGTGPYEQYF.

This clone appeared a single time. The CDR3 coding sequence is TGCGCCAGCAGATCCGACCGAGAGAGATCCTACGAGCAGTACTTC. Translated: CASRSDRERSYEQYF. The chain has TRBV23-1 and TRBJ2-7; no reliable D call. TRBV23-1 is classed as an ORF, of uncertain function. Trimming pared 6 bases from V and 1 base from J, leaving 16 bases between. The length of the CDR3 is 15 residues.

The V gene is TRBV14, the J gene TRBJ1-1; D is uncertain. V lost 4 bases and J 3 bases, leaving 12 bases between the germline ends. The CDR3 is made up of 14 amino acids. The V gene's germline CDR1 is SGHDN and CDR2 FVKESK. The CDR3 nucleotides read TGTGCCAGCAGCCGCAACTTGAGGGACACTGAAGCTTTCTTT. Translation gives CASSRNLRDTEAFF.

The genes are TRBV4-3 and TRBJ1-4; TRBD1 matches 8 bases. Trimming took 2 bases from V and 12 from J; bases not matched to a gene: 8. CDR1 is LGHNA and CDR2 is YSLEER in the germline V gene. The CDR3 runs to 14 residues. CDR3 coding DNA: TGCGCCAGCAGCCAACTCCAGGGGGCGGGTCAACTGTTTTTT. Amino acids: CASSQLQGAGQLFF.

The chain recombines TRBV10-3 with TRBJ2-5, with TRBD1 identical over 7 bases. The CDR3 sequence is 14 residues long. The V segment lost 3 bases and the J segment 5 bases; nucleotides outside the gene matches: 6. Germline CDR1 ENHRY, CDR2 SYGVKD. CDR3 loop: CAISDRGSQETQYF. The CDR3 DNA follows: TGTGCCATCAGTGACAGGGGGTCTCAGGAGACCCAGTACTTC.